This T cell receptor beta chain was documented in a study of cytomegalovirus exposure and HLA in healthy donors. Of note for this clone: No antigen is known for it.

The CDR3 is made up of 15 amino acids. CDR1 is MNHNS, CDR2 SASEGT, per germline. The ends lost 2 bases at V and 3 bases at J; junction bases unmatched: 3. The PCR was carried out with 60 Vbeta primers and 13 Jbeta primers. Data came from immunoSEQ multiplex PCR; TCRdb stores just in-frame clones and leaves some out. This table has over 150,000 clones, about four fifths appearing once. Study-wide results and limits: Analyzed later, most CMV-associated TCR beta chains appeared HLA-restricted.

The clonotype originates from a woman between 25 and 40 years old in good health and CMV-seropositive. Specimen: PBMCs. The chain carries TRBV6-1 and TRBJ2-3; 9 bases fit TRBD1. This CDR3 reads CASSESGTGTDTQYF. Here the CDR3 DNA reads TGTGCCAGCAGTGAATCCGGGACAGGGACAGATACGCAGTATTTT.